The entry below describes one T cell receptor (beta chain). The antigen remains unidentified. V dropped 5 bases and J dropped 8; count of bases not matched to a gene: 2. CDR3 length equals 11 residues. CDR1 MNHNY and CDR2 SVGAGI come from the germline V gene (reference sequence). This record belongs to a study of cytomegalovirus exposure and HLA in healthy donors. For the study at large: A preliminary data release comprised 91 million or so unique TCRs obtained from HLA-typed donors. Study observations and caveats: With further analysis later on, most CMV-associated TCR beta chains appeared HLA-restricted. In a later analysis, common viral pathogens appeared linked to several of the most significant clusters.

The PCR made use of 60 Vbeta and 13 Jbeta primers. Original analysis: Counted up in a later analysis, unique TCR beta chains came to some 82 million, with about 10 million shared. Method: immunoSEQ multiplex PCR; TCRdb's copy keeps in-frame clones and lacks some. From that table come the V and J calls and clone size; the DNA was used to work out D and trimming. This sample yields approximately 150,000 clones, of which around 86% are seen a single time; 2.9% belongs to the top ten. The sample taken for sequencing was PBMCs. The genes are TRBV6-6 and TRBJ1-2; TRBD1 aligns across 7 bases. The sequence was obtained from a woman aged 25 to 39 in good health and CMV-seronegative. The CDR3 DNA follows: TGTGCCAGCAGTCAAGGGGGCGGCTACACCTTC. Protein sequence: CASSQGGGYTF.